This T cell receptor beta chain came from a study of T cell responses to AZD1222 COVID-19 vaccine. Measured with immunoSEQ multiplex PCR; TCRdb has only the in-frame clones, and not every one. The sample has about 160,000 clones, about 90% seen once. The TCR sequence derives from an adult in good health. Sequenced material: peripheral blood, taken on day 0 of AZD1222 vaccination.

The CDR3 bases are TGTGCCAGTAGTGCCACAGGGGGACACAATCAGCCCCAGCATTTT. This translates into CASSATGGHNQPQHF. The gene calls are TRBV19 and TRBJ1-5; 8 bases agree with TRBD1. Germline CDR1 and CDR2: LNHDA and SQIVND (reference sequence). The junction had 6 bases not matched to a gene; V was cut back by 5 bases and J by 3 bases. The length of the CDR3 is 15 residues.